The source of this T cell receptor (beta chain) is a study of T cell responses to AZD1222 COVID-19 vaccine. Study-wide findings and caveats: Spike-specific TCR breadth and depth rose after two AZD1222 doses.

Concerning this clone itself: Antigen unknown.

Sequencing was performed with immunoSEQ multiplex PCR; in TCRdb, only in-frame clones are kept and a portion is missing. The sample includes hundreds of thousands of clones, 90% to 95% of them seen just once. The V segment lost 1 base and the J segment 4 bases; nucleotides outside the gene matches: 4. Germline-derived CDR1 and CDR2 are SGHRS and YFSETQ. CDR3 size: 15 residues. The sequences come from peripheral blood, collected on day 0 of MenACWY control vaccination. This chain joins TRBV5-1 and TRBJ2-3; 9 bases are shared with TRBD1. The TCR sequence derives from an adult in good health. CDR3 region: CASSLNTGGPDTQYF. The CDR3 DNA is TGCGCCAGCAGCTTGAATACAGGGGGCCCAGATACGCAGTATTTT.